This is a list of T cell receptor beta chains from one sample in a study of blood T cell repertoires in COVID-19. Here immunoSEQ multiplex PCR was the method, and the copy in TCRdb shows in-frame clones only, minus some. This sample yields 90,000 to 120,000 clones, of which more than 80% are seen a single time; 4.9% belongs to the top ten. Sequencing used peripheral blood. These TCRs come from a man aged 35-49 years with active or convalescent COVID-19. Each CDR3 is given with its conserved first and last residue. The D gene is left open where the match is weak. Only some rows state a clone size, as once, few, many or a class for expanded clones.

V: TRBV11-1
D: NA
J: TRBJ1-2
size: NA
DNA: TGTGCCAGCAGCCTTGGGCAGGGGTTGGCCTATGGCTACACCTTC
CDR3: CASSLGQGLAYGYTF

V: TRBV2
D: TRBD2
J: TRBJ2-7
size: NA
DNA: TGTGCCAGCAGTGGCTCCGGGACTAGCGGCTACGAGCAGTACTTC
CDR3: CASSGSGTSGYEQYF

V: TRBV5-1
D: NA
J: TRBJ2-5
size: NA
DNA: TGCGCCAGCAGCTTGGGCACACTACGAGAGACCCAGTACTTC
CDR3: CASSLGTLRETQYF

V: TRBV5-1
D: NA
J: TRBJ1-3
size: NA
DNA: TGCGCCAGCAGCGAATCAGGTATCTCCGGAAACACCATATATTTT
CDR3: CASSESGISGNTIYF

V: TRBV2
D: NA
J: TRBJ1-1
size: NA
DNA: TGTGCCAGCAGCGACCCCGGGGACAAAACTGAAGCTTTCTTT
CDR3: CASSDPGDKTEAFF

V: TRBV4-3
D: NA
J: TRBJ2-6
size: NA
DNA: TGCGCCAGCAGCCAAGTGGGGGGAACCGGGGCCAACGTCCTGACTTTC
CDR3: CASSQVGGTGANVLTF

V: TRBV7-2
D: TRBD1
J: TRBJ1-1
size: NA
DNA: TGTGCCAGCAGCTTAGCGGGGACAGCGACTGAAGCTTTCTTT
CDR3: CASSLAGTATEAFF

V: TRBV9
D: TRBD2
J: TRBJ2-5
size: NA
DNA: TGTGCCAGCAGCGTATCCTTAGCGGGACAAGAGACCCAGTACTTC
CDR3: CASSVSLAGQETQYF

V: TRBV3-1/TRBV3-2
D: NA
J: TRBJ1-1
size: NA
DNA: TGTGCCAGCAGGTCAACAAGGCCAGGGCAGGCTTTCTTT
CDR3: CASRSTRPGQAFF

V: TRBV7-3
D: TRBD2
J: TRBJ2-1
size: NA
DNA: TGTGCCAGCAGCCCCGGACTAGCGGCCTCCTACAATGAGCAGTTCTTC
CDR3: CASSPGLAASYNEQFF

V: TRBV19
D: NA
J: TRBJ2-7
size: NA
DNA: TGTGCCAGTCCTAACACAGGCGAGCAGTACTTC
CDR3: CASPNTGEQYF

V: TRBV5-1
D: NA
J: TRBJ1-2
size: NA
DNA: TGCGCCAGCAGCTTGGCTGCTGGAGCTAACTATGGCTACACCTTC
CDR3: CASSLAAGANYGYTF

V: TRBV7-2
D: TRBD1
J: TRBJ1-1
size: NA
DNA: TGTGCCAGCAGCTTAATCGGGACAGGGATGATGAACACTGAAGCTTTCTTT
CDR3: CASSLIGTGMMNTEAFF

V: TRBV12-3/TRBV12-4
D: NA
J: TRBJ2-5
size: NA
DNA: TGTGCCAGCAGAGCCGCGGAGACCCAGTACTTC
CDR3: CASRAAETQYF

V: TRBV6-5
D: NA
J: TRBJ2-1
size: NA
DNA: TGTGCCAGCAGCCGCGCCCCTAGCAATGAGCAGTTCTTC
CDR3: CASSRAPSNEQFF

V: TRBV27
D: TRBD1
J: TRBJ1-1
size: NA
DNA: TGTGCCAGCAGCCCCGGGACAGGGGCTTGGGCTTTCTTT
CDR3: CASSPGTGAWAFF

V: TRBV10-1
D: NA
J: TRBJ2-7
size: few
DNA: TGCGCCAGCAGTGAGTCTCTGATGGGAGCTGGCTACGAGCAGTACTTC
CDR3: CASSESLMGAGYEQYF

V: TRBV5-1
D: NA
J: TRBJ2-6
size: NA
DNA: TGCGCCAGCAGCTTGGGTTTTGGGCAGGGGTCCCGCGGGGCCAACGTCCTGACTTTC
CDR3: CASSLGFGQGSRGANVLTF

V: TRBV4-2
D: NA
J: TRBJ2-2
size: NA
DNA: TGTGCCAGCAGCCAAGGCCAGGGGATAAGCGCCGCCGGGGAGCTGTTTTTT
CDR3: CASSQGQGISAAGELFF

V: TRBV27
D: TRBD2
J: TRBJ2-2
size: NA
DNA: TGTGCCAGCAGTTTAAGACTAGCGGGAGCCACCGGGGAGCTGTTTTTT
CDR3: CASSLRLAGATGELFF

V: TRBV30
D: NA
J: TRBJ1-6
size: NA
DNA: TGTGCCTGGAGTCGGGGAGCCTCCTATAATTCACCCCTCCACTTT
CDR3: CAWSRGASYNSPLHF

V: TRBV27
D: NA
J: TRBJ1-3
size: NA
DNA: TGTGCCAGCAGTTTCGCAGCCGGGAGTGGAAACACCATATATTTT
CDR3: CASSFAAGSGNTIYF

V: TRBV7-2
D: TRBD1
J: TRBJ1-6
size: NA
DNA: TGTGCCAGCAGCCCAAGACAGGGAGGTAACTCACCCCTCCACTTT
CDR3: CASSPRQGGNSPLHF

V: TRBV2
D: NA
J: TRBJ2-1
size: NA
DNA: TGTGCCAGCAGTCGACTGTTTAATGAGCAGTTCTTC
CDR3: CASSRLFNEQFF

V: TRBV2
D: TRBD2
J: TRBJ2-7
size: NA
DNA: TGTGCCAGCAGTGAAGCAGCGGGAGGAGGTGAGCAGTACTTC
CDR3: CASSEAAGGGEQYF

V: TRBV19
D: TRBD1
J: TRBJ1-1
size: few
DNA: TGTGCCAGTAGCCTGCCACAGGGGATAGCCACTGAAGCTTTCTTT
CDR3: CASSLPQGIATEAFF

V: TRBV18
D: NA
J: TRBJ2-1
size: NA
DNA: TGTGCCAGCTCACCAGGCGGGGTTTCCCTCAATGAGCAGTTCTTC
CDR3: CASSPGGVSLNEQFF

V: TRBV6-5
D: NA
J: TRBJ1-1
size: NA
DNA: TGTGCCAGCACCCTTACGGAGGGAGCGACTGAAGCTTTCTTT
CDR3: CASTLTEGATEAFF

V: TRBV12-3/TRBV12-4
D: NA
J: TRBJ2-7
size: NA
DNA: TGTGCCAGTTCGACAGCCTACGAGCAGTACTTC
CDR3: CASSTAYEQYF

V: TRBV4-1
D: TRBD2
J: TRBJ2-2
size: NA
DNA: TGCGCCAGCAGCCATCCGATGGGCGGGAGTCGAGCGCTGTTTTTT
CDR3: CASSHPMGGSRALFF

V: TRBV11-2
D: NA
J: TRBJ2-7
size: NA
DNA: TGTGCCAGCAGCTTAGACCTCCGCGGATCCTACGAGCAGTACTTC
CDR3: CASSLDLRGSYEQYF

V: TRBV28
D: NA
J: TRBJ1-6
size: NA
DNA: TGTGTCAGCAAAATCCTAGGCAGCCAATCACCCCTCCACTTT
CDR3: CVSKILGSQSPLHF

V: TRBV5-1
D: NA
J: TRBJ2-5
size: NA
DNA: TGCGCCAGCAGCCCGAATCTAGGGGGCCAAGAGACCCAGTACTTC
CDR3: CASSPNLGGQETQYF

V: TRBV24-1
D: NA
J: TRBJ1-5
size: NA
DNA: TGTGCCACCAGTGACCCGACGGGGAACAATCAGCCCCAGCATTTT
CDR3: CATSDPTGNNQPQHF

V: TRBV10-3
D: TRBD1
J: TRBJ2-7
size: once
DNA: TGTGCCATCAGTGCGGACAGGGGCGCCTACGAGCAGTACTTC
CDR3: CAISADRGAYEQYF

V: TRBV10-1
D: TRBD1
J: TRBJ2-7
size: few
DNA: TGCGCCAGCAGTAAAGACAGGGGAGGCTACGAGCAGTACTTC
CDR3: CASSKDRGGYEQYF

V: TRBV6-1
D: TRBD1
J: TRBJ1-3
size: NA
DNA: TGTGCCAGCAGTGCCCTGGGACAGGCCTCTGGAAACACCATATATTTT
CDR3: CASSALGQASGNTIYF

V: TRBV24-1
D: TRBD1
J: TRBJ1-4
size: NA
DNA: TGTGCCACCAGTGACCGACAGGGGTCGGGTGAAAAACTGTTTTTT
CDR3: CATSDRQGSGEKLFF

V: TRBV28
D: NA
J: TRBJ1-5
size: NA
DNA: TGTGCCAGCACTAATATCGAACTGACGGGGCAGCCCCAGCATTTT
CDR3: CASTNIELTGQPQHF

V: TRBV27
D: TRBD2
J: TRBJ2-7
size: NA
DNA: TGTGCCAGCACCCCCATCAGTGGGACTAGAAGCTACGAGCAGTACTTC
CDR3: CASTPISGTRSYEQYF

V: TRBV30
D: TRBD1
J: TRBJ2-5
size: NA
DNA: TGTGCCTGGAGGAGAGCCCCCGGGACAGTACAAGAGACCCAGTACTTC
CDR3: CAWRRAPGTVQETQYF

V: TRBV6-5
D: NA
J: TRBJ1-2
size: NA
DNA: TGTGCCAGCAGAACCACAGGACGGTATGGCTACACCTTC
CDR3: CASRTTGRYGYTF